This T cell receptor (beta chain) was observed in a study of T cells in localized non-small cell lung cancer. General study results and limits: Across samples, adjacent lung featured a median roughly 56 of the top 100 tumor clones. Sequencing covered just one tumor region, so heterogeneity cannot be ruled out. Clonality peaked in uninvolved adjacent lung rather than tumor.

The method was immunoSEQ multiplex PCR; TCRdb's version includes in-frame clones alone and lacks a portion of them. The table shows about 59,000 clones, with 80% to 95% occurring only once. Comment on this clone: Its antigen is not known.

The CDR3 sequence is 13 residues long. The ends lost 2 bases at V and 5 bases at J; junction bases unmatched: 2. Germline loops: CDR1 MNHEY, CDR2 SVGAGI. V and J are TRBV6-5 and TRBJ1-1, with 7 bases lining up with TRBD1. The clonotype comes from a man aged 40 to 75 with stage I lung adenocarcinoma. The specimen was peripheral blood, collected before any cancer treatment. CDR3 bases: TGTGCCAGCAGTTACGACAGGGATACTGAAGCTTTCTTT. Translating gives CASSYDRDTEAFF.